This TCR beta chain was sequenced in a study of T-cell reconstitution after alpha-beta-depleted transplantation in children. The TCRbeta library was prepared with unique molecular identifiers. TCRdb reprocessed the PCR reads via MiXCR and lists one record per CDR3 protein. Of approximately 250,000 distinct CDR3 sequences in the sample, about 9.6% were seen once. From germline, CDR1 is SNHLY and CDR2 FYNNEI. V was clipped by 2 bases and J by 9 bases, with 5 bases between them. The CDR3 runs 12 residues. This clonotype came up many times. The source is a human donor who donated a stem cell graft to a child with SCID. The sample consisted of PBMCs from the stem cell graft donor, taken from the stem cell graft. This chain links TRBV2 with TRBJ1-6; tentative D call: TRBD1 (5 bases). The CDR3 sequence: CASSERGSPLHF. CDR3 nucleotides: TGTGCCAGCAGTGAAAGGGGTTCACCCCTCCACTTT.